The next 18 T cell receptor beta chains were all read from a single sample in a study of blood T cell repertoires in COVID-19. TCRdb keeps only in-frame clones here, not all; method: immunoSEQ multiplex PCR. This table holds roughly 180,000 clones, roughly 90% found once. The sample taken for sequencing was PBMCs or T cells enriched from blood (not recorded which). The receptors come from a young woman who had recovered from COVID-19.

The chain combines TRBV15 with TRBJ1-6, with D hard to call. The germline V and J ends were trimmed by 5 bases and 0 bases, with 14 bases remaining between them. This CDR3 is 17 amino acids long. Germline CDR1 reads LNHNV; CDR2 reads YYDKDF (reference sequence). In DNA, the CDR3 is TGTGCCACCAGCCCACGAGGGTCACCCTCCTATAATTCACCCCTCCACTTT. Translation: CATSPRGSPSYNSPLHF.

This clone came up once. CDR3 in amino acids: CASSEWSGGATDTQYF. CDR3 coding DNA: TGTGCCAGCAGTGAATGGAGCGGGGGGGCGACAGATACGCAGTATTTT. The J gene is TRBJ2-3, the V gene TRBV25-1, with 10 bases aligning to TRBD2. Germline V gene sequence: CDR1 MGHDK, CDR2 SYGVNS. CDR3 size: 16 residues. V lost 1 base to trimming and J lost 3 bases; unmatched junction nucleotides: 4.

The DNA of the CDR3 is TGTGCCAGCAGCCCAACAGTAACCTATGGCTACACCTTC. Its protein is CASSPTVTYGYTF. The rearrangement links TRBV9 to TRBJ1-2; no firm D call. CDR3 length equals 13 residues. In germline, CDR1 is SGDLS, CDR2 YYNGEE. Trimming removed 4 bases at V and 4 bases at J, with 11 bases between.

V usage is TRBV6-2 or TRBV6-3 and J usage is TRBJ1-5, with TRBD1 matching over 8 bases. CDR3 size: 16 residues. Germline V gives CDR1 MNHEY, CDR2 SVGEGT. The J segment lost 5 bases and the V segment lost 5 bases, leaving 11 bases of the junction unmatched. The CDR3: CASSPPRQGLDQPQHF. Written as DNA, the CDR3 is TGTGCCAGCAGTCCCCCGAGACAGGGGCTAGATCAGCCCCAGCATTTT.

The chain carries TRBV3-1 (or the pseudogene TRBV3-2) and TRBJ1-3; TRBD1 agrees at 8 bases. The ends lost 4 bases at V and 2 bases at J; junction bases unmatched: 10. Germline-derived CDR1 and CDR2 are LGHDT and YNNKEL (reference sequence). The CDR3 totals 17 residues. CDR3 sequence: CASSLGQASTTGNTIYF. The CDR3 DNA reads TGTGCCAGCAGCCTGGGACAGGCTAGTACAACTGGAAACACCATATATTTT.

The chain employs TRBV5-6 and TRBJ1-2; the match to TRBD1 covers 7 bases. This CDR3 region has 14 residues. V dropped 4 bases and J dropped 3; count of bases not matched to a gene: 6. The germline V gene encodes CDR1 SGHDT and CDR2 YYEEEE. CDR3 protein: CASSVGTDYYGYTF. The CDR3 DNA follows: TGTGCCAGCAGCGTAGGGACAGATTACTATGGCTACACCTTC. Based on the CDR3 plus reference TRBV5-6 and TRBJ1-2, the full variable domain is DAGVTQSPTHLIKTRGQQVTLRCSPKSGHDTVSWYQQALGQGPQFIFQYYEEEERQRGNFPDRFSGHQFPNYSSELNVNALLLGDSALYLCASSVGTDYYGYTFGSGTRLTVV.

V gene TRBV27 combines with J gene TRBJ2-2, with TRBD1 matching 9 bases. This CDR3 contains 14 residues. The junction had 6 bases not matched to a gene; V was cut back by 6 bases and J by 7 bases. The germline V gene encodes CDR1 MNHEY and CDR2 SMNVEV (reference sequence). The CDR3 loop is CASREDRGIGELFF. For the CDR3, the DNA is TGTGCCAGCAGGGAAGACAGGGGGATCGGGGAGCTGTTTTTT.

The CDR3 region is CASSRDRGNTEAFF. The CDR3 nucleotides read TGCGCCAGCAGCCGGGACAGGGGGAACACTGAAGCTTTCTTT. The chain is built from TRBV4-3 and TRBJ1-1; 10 bases fit TRBD1. Germline V lookup: CDR1 LGHNA, CDR2 YSLEER. This CDR3 contains 14 residues. V lost 4 bases to trimming and J lost 1 base; unmatched junction nucleotides: 0.

The rearrangement joins TRBV7-8 to TRBJ2-3; 7 bases line up with TRBD2. CDR3 size: 14 residues. J lost 1 base, V lost 5 bases, and 3 bases had no gene match. Germline V gene sequence: CDR1 SGHVS, CDR2 FQNEAQ. CDR3: CASSVREGTDTQYF. In DNA form, the CDR3 reads TGTGCCAGCAGCGTCCGGGAGGGCACAGATACGCAGTATTTT.

This chain uses TRBV3-1 (or the pseudogene TRBV3-2) with TRBJ1-3; D ambiguous. Germline CDR1 and CDR2: LGHDT and YNNKEL (reference sequence). This CDR3 comprises 16 residues. The V end lost 1 base, the J end lost 0 bases, and 10 bases lay between the germline ends. CDR3 nucleotides: TGTGCCAGCAGCCAAGGAGCCTTGAGCTCTGGAAACACCATATATTTT. Its protein is CASSQGALSSGNTIYF.

The CDR3 region is CASSPRQGPPHGYTF. The CDR3 DNA sequence: TGTGCCAGCTCACCACGCCAGGGGCCGCCCCACGGCTACACCTTC. J is TRBJ1-2 and V is TRBV18; maybe TRBD1 (6 bases). The CDR3 has 15 residues. Trimming removed 1 base at V and 8 bases at J, with 17 bases between. Germline V lookup: CDR1 KGHSH, CDR2 LQKENI.

The chain is built from TRBV6-5 and TRBJ1-2, with no clear D. CDR3 length: 15 amino acids. With 4 bases removed from V and 0 bases from J, the gap between germline ends came to 12 bases. The V gene's germline CDR1 is MNHEY and CDR2 SVGAGI. CDR3 residues: CASSSHDGANYGYTF. CDR3 nucleotide sequence: TGTGCCAGCAGTTCCCACGACGGAGCTAACTATGGCTACACCTTC.

V and J are TRBV29-1 and TRBJ1-1; tentative D call: TRBD1 (5 bases). The germline V and J ends were trimmed by 5 bases and 8 bases, with 15 bases remaining between them. The CDR3 is 12 amino acids. Germline assignment: CDR1 SQVTM and CDR2 ANQGSEA. CDR3 residues: CSVLEGAAEAFF. CDR3 coding DNA: TGCAGCGTTCTCGAAGGGGCGGCCGAAGCTTTCTTT.

V is TRBV27 and J is TRBJ1-6; D gene ambiguous. Germline CDR1 and CDR2: MNHEY and SMNVEV (reference sequence). The CDR3 covers 14 residues. V was shortened by 2 bases and J by 9 bases, with 11 bases between the two germline ends. CDR3 region: CASSLSGLSSPLHF. The CDR3 DNA follows: TGTGCCAGCAGTTTAAGTGGGCTGAGTTCACCCCTCCACTTT.

The chain links TRBV4-3 to TRBJ2-2; 14 bases agree with TRBD2. The CDR3 loop spans 21 amino acids. With 0 bases clipped from V and 3 bases from J, the junction kept 12 bases outside the gene matches. Germline V gene lookup returns CDR1 LGHNA and CDR2 YSLEER. The CDR3 region is CASSQDVGLAGGPRDTGELFF. Written as DNA, the CDR3 is TGCGCCAGCAGCCAAGATGTTGGACTAGCGGGGGGCCCGCGTGACACCGGGGAGCTGTTTTTT.

The chain employs TRBV7-2 and TRBJ1-2, with a possible D match to TRBD1 (5 bases). CDR1 and CDR2 (germline): SGHTA, FQGNSA. The CDR3 is 14 residues long. V dropped 5 bases and J dropped 8 bases, with 18 bases sitting between them. CDR3 sequence: CASSHGTGDLGYTF. The CDR3, as DNA: TGTGCCAGCAGCCACGGTACAGGCGATCTCGGCTACACCTTC.

The gene calls are TRBV3-1 (or the pseudogene TRBV3-2) and TRBJ1-2; 8 nucleotides agree with TRBD1. Germline assignment: CDR1 LGHDT and CDR2 YNNKEL (reference sequence). This CDR3 comprises 14 residues. V lost 2 bases to trimming and J lost 3 bases; unmatched junction nucleotides: 2. In nucleotides, the CDR3 is TGTGCCAGCAGCCAAACAGGGGGGTACTATGGCTACACCTTC. This sequence encodes CASSQTGGYYGYTF.

The CDR3 protein is CASSLVGGTGANVLTF. The CDR3 DNA is TGTGCCAGCAGCTTAGTGGGGGGAACAGGGGCCAACGTCCTGACTTTC. This chain links TRBV11-1 with TRBJ2-6, with D possibly being TRBD2 (6 bases). V was shortened by 1 base and J by 4 bases, with 11 bases between the two germline ends. CDR3 length: 16 residues. Germline CDR1 reads SGHAT; CDR2 reads FQDESV (reference sequence).